The rows below give T cell receptor beta chains drawn from one sample of a study of blood T cell repertoires in COVID-19. Measured with immunoSEQ multiplex PCR; TCRdb has only the in-frame clones, and not every one. The repertoire holds roughly 150,000 clones, with 80% to 90% as singletons. The sequenced sample was peripheral blood. The source is a woman in her 70s who had recovered from COVID-19. The CDR3 runs from the conserved cysteine through the conserved F or W. The order of the fields is clone size, J gene, V gene, D gene, CDR3 DNA, CDR3 protein. D genes are given only for firm matches. Clone size is shown for a subset of rows, as once, few, many or a class of expanded clone.

>NA|TRBJ2-6|TRBV29-1|NA
TGCAGCGTTGAAGCGTCCTCTGGGGCCAACGTCCTGACTTTC
CSVEASSGANVLTF
>NA|TRBJ1-1|TRBV5-1|NA
TGCGCCAGCAGCCTGCTCCTGGCGAACACTGAAGCTTTCTTT
CASSLLLANTEAFF
>NA|TRBJ2-6|TRBV30|TRBD1
TGTGCCTTAACCCGGGACAGTGTTCCTGGGGCCAACGTCCTGACTTTC
CALTRDSVPGANVLTF
>NA|TRBJ2-5|TRBV6-2/TRBV6-3|NA
TGTGCCAGCAGTTCCGACCGGGTACCCCAAGAGACCCAGTACTTC
CASSSDRVPQETQYF
>NA|TRBJ1-2|TRBV6-5|NA
TGTGCCAGCAGTTACTCGGGGGCTCACTATGGCTACACCTTC
CASSYSGAHYGYTF
>NA|TRBJ2-2|TRBV5-1|TRBD2
TGCGCCAGCAGCTTGCCCCAAGCGGGGGCCACCGGGGAGCTGTTTTTT
CASSLPQAGATGELFF
>once|TRBJ1-3|TRBV11-2|NA
TGTGCCAGCAGCTCCAGCCCCGGGGACACCATATATTTT
CASSSSPGDTIYF
>NA|TRBJ1-5|TRBV19|NA
TGTGCCAGTAGTATAGATCGTTGGGAGGGCGACAATCAGCCCCAGCATTTT
CASSIDRWEGDNQPQHF
>few|TRBJ1-1|TRBV4-1|NA
TGCGCCAGCAGCCAAGAAGGGGCCCAAAACACTGAAGCTTTCTTT
CASSQEGAQNTEAFF
>NA|TRBJ1-5|TRBV7-8|NA
TGTGCCAGCAGCCCTTACAATCAGCCCCAGCATTTT
CASSPYNQPQHF
>few|TRBJ2-7|TRBV18|TRBD1
TGTGCCAGCTCACCAACCGACAGGGGAAACTACGAGCAGTACTTC
CASSPTDRGNYEQYF
>few|TRBJ1-2|TRBV28|TRBD1
TGTGCCAGCACTACACCGACCGGGACAGCTTTAAGAGGCTACACCTTC
CASTTPTGTALRGYTF
>NA|TRBJ2-7|TRBV6-2/TRBV6-3|NA
TGTGCCAGCAGTTCCCGGGGGACCTCCTACGAGCAGTACTTC
CASSSRGTSYEQYF
>NA|TRBJ2-7|TRBV30|TRBD1
TGTGCCTGGAGACGACAGGGGACCTACGAGCAGTACTTC
CAWRRQGTYEQYF
>NA|TRBJ2-5|TRBV9|NA
TGTGCCAGCAGCGTAGTATCGGAGACCCAGTACTTC
CASSVVSETQYF
>NA|TRBJ1-6|TRBV7-8|TRBD1
TGTGCCAGCAGCCACCCGTGGACAGGGGATAATTCACCCCTCCACTTT
CASSHPWTGDNSPLHF
>NA|TRBJ1-3|TRBV9|TRBD1
TGTGCCAGCAGCCCCGACAGGGTAGACACCATATATTTT
CASSPDRVDTIYF
>NA|TRBJ2-1|TRBV2|NA
TGTGCCGGCCACACAGGGCCAGCGCGTGAGCAGTTCTTC
CAGHTGPAREQFF
>NA|TRBJ2-2|TRBV5-1|TRBD1
TGCGCCAGCAGCTTGAGGGGACAGAGCACCGGGGAGCTGTTTTTT
CASSLRGQSTGELFF
>NA|TRBJ2-6|TRBV3-1/TRBV3-2|NA
TGTGCCAGCAGCCAAGGGACTCGCAGCTCTGGGGCCAACGTCCTGACTTTC
CASSQGTRSSGANVLTF
>once|TRBJ2-5|TRBV12-5|NA
TGTGCTAGTGGTTTGTGGGGCCGAGAGACCCAGTACTTC
CASGLWGRETQYF
>few|TRBJ2-1|TRBV18|TRBD2
TGTGCCAGCTCACCGGGGACTAGCGTCTTCAATGAGCAGTTCTTC
CASSPGTSVFNEQFF
>NA|TRBJ2-3|TRBV29-1|TRBD2
TGCAGCGTTGCACGCGGGGGGGCGGCTGATACGCAGTATTTT
CSVARGGAADTQYF
>NA|TRBJ1-1|TRBV30|NA
TGTGCCTGGAGTCCCTACACTGAAGCTTTCTTT
CAWSPYTEAFF
>NA|TRBJ2-3|TRBV10-3|TRBD2
TGTGCCATCAGTGACCCCACTAGCGGCCCCACAGATACGCAGTATTTT
CAISDPTSGPTDTQYF
>NA|TRBJ1-1|TRBV19|NA
TGTGCCAGTAGTTCCCCCCCAGGGTGGATGAACACTGAAGCTTTCTTT
CASSSPPGWMNTEAFF
>NA|TRBJ1-3|TRBV5-1|TRBD1
TGCGCCAGCAGCTTGGGACGGACAGGCGACTCTGGAAACACCATATATTTT
CASSLGRTGDSGNTIYF